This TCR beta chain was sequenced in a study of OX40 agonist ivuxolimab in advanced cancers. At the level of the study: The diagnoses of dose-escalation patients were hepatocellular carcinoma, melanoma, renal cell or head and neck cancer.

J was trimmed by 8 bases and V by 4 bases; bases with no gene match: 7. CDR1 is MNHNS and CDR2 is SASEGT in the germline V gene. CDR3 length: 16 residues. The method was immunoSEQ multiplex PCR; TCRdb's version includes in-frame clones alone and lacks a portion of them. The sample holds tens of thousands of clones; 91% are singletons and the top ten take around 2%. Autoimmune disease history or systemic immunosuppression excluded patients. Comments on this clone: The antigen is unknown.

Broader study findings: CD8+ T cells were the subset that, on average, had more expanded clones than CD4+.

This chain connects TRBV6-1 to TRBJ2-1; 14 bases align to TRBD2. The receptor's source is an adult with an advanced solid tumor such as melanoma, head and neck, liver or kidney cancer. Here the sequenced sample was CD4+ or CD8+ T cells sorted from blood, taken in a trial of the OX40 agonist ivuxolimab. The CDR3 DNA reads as TGTGCCAGCAGTGTCGGACTAGCGGGAGGTGGGTATGAGCAGTTCTTC. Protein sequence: CASSVGLAGGGYEQFF.